This entry describes one T cell receptor (beta chain). This specimen includes other DNA sequences encoding the same CDR3. The data derive from a study of blood T cell repertoires in COVID-19. Across the whole study: The United States, Italy and Spain supplied acute and convalescent COVID-19 samples. Sources were T cells, B-cell-depleted T cells, or PBMCs; the material itself was cDNA or gDNA.

Repertoires were generated with immunoSEQ multiplex PCR, while TCRdb's copy carries only in-frame clones and drops some. The repertoire holds 260,000 or so clones, with approximately 85% as singletons. The CDR3 runs 13 residues. With V trimmed by 2 bases and J by 4 bases, 1 base remained unmatched. The germline gives CDR1 SGDLS, CDR2 YYNGEE. The material sequenced was peripheral blood. The chain links TRBV9 to TRBJ1-1, with 8 bases fitting TRBD1. The sequence was collected from a man aged 18 to 30 with active or convalescent COVID-19. CDR3 in DNA: TGTGCCAGCAGCGTTACAGGGGGCACTGAAGCTTTCTTT. It is translated as CASSVTGGTEAFF.